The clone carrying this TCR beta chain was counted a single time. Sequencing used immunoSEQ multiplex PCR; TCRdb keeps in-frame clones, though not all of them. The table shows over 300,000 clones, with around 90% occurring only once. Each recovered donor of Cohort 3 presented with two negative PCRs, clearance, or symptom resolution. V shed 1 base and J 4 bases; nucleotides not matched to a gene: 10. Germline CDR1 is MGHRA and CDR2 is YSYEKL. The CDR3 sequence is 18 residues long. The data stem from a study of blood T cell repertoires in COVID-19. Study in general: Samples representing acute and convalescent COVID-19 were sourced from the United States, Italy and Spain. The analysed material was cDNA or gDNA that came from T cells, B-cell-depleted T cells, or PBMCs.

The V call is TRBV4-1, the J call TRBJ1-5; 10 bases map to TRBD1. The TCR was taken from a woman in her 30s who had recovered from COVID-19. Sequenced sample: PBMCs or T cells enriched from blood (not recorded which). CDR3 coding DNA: TGCGCCAGCAGCCAAGTAATGGGCGCGGGACAGGGGAATCAGCCCCAGCATTTT. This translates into CASSQVMGAGQGNQPQHF.